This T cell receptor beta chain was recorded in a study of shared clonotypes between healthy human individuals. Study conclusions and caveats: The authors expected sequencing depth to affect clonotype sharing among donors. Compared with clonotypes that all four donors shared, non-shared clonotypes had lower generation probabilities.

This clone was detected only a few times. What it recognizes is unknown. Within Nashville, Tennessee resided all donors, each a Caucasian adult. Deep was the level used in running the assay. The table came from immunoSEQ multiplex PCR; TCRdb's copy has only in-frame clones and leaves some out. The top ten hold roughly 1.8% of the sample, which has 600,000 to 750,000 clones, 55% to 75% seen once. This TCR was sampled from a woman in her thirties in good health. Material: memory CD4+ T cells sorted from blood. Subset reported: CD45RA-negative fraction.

The CDR3 reads CASSEWTGGVYGYTF. The CDR3 DNA follows: TGTGCCAGCAGTGAATGGACAGGGGGCGTCTATGGCTACACCTTC. This sequence joins TRBV25-1 and TRBJ1-2; the match to TRBD1 covers 11 bases. The CDR3 has 15 amino acids. Looked up from germline, CDR1 is MGHDK and CDR2 is SYGVNS. V gave up 1 base and J gave up 4 bases; unmatched junction bases: 2.